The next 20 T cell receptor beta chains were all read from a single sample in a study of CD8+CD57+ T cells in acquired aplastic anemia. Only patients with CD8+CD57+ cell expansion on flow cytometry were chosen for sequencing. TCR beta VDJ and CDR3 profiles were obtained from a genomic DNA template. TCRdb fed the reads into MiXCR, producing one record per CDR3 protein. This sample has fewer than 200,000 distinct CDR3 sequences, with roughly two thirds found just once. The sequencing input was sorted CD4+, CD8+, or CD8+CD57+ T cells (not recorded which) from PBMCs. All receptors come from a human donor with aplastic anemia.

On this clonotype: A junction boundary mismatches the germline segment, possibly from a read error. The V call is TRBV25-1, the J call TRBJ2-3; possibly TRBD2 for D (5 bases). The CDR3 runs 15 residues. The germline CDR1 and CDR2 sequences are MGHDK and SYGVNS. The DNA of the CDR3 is TGTGCCGGCAGTGAATCAGGACTTCGCACAGATACGCAGTATTTT. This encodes CAGSESGLRTDTQYF.

The chain's CDR3 is CASSEGQEADTQYF. CDR3 DNA sequence: TGTGCCAGCAGTGAAGGTCAGGAGGCAGATACGCAGTATTTT. The rearrangement uses TRBV5-6 and TRBJ2-3, with D possibly matching TRBD2 (5 bases). V lost 5 bases and J 4 bases, leaving 14 bases between the germline ends. CDR1 and CDR2 (germline): SGHDT, YYEEEE. The CDR3 consists of 14 residues.

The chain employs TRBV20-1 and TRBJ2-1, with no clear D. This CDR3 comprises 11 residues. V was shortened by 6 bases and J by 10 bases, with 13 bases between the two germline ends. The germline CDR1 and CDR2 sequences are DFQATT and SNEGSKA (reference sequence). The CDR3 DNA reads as TGCAGTGCAGCCCCGGTGGAGGAGCAGTTCTTC. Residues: CSAAPVEEQFF.

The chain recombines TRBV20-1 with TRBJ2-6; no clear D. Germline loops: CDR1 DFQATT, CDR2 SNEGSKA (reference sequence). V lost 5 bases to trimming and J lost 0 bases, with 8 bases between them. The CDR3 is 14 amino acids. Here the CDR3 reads CSAAQYSGANVLTF. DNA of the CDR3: TGCAGTGCTGCTCAGTACTCTGGGGCCAACGTCCTGACTTTC.

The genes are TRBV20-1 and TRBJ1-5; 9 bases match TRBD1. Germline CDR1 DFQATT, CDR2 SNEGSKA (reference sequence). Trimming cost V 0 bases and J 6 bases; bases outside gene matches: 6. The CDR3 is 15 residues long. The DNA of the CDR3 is TGCAGTGCTAGAGAACCCGGACAGGGGCGTCAGCCCCAGCATTTT. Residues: CSAREPGQGRQPQHF.

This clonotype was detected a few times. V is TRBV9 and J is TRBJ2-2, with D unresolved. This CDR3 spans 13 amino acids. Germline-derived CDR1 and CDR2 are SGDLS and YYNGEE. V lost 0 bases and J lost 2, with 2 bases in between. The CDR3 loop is CASSVENTGELFF. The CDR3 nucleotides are TGTGCCAGCAGCGTAGAAAACACCGGGGAGCTGTTTTTT.

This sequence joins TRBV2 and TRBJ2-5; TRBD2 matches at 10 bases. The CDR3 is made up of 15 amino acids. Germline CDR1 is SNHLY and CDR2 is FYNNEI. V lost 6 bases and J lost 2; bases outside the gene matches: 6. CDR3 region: CASSDGLAEQETQYF. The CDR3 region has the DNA TGTGCCAGCAGCGACGGACTAGCGGAACAAGAGACCCAGTACTTC.

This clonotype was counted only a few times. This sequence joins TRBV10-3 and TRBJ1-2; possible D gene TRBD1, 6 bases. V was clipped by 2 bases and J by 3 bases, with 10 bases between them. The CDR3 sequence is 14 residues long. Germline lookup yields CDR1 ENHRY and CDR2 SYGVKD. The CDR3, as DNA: TGTGCCATCAGTGAGGACAGGAGGGACTATGGCTACACCTTC. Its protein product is CAISEDRRDYGYTF.

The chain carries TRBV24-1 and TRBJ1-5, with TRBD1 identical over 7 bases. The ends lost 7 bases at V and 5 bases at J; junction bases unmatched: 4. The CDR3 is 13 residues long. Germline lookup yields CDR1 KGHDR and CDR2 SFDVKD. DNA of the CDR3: TGTGCCACCAGGGGTGACAGGGATCAGCCCCAGCATTTT. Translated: CATRGDRDQPQHF.

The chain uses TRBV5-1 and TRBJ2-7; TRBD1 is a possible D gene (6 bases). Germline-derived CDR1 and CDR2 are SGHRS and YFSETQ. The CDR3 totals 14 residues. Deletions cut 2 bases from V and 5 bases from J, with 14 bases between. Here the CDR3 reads CASSFYREVNEQYF. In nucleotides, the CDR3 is TGCGCCAGCAGCTTTTACAGGGAAGTCAACGAGCAGTACTTC.

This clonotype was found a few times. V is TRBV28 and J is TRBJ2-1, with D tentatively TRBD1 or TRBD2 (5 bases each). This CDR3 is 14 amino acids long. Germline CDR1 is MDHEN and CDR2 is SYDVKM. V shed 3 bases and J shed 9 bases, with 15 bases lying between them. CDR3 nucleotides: TGTGCCAGCAGTTTCCGGGACCACTCCAGTGAGCAGTTCTTC. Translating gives CASSFRDHSSEQFF.

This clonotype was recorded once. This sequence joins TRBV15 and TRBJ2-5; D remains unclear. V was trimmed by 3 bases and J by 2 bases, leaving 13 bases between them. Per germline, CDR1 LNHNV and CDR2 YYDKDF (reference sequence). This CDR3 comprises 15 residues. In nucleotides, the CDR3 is TGTGCCACCAGCAGGGTAAAGGGCAGACAAGAGACCCAGTACTTC. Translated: CATSRVKGRQETQYF.

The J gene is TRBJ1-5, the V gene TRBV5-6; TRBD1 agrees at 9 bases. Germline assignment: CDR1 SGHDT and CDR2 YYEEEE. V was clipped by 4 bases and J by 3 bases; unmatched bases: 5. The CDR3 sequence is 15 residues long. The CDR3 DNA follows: TGTGCCAGCAGCGAACAGGGGGCCCACAATCAGCCCCAGCATTTT. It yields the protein CASSEQGAHNQPQHF.

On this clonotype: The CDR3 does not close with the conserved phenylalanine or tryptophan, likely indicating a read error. The CDR3 sequence is CASGAGSYEQYL. For the CDR3, the DNA is TGTGCCAGCGGGGCAGGCTCCTACGAGCAGTACCTC. The gene calls are TRBV12-3 or TRBV12-4 and TRBJ2-7; D perhaps matches TRBD1 (5 bases). Trimming left V 8 bases short and J 0 bases short, with 8 bases between. The CDR3 covers 12 residues.

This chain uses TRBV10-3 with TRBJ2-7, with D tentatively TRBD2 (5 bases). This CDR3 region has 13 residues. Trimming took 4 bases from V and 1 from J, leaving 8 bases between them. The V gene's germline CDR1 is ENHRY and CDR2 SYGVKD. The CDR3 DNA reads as TGTGCCATCAGTGCGTCGGGATCCTACGAGCAGTACTTC. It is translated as CAISASGSYEQYF.

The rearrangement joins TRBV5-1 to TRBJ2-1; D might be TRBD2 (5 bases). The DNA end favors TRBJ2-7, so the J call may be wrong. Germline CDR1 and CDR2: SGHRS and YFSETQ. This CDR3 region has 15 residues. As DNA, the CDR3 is TGCGCCAGCAGCTTGGGCTCCCCTAACGGGGACGAGCAGTACTTC. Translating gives CASSLGSPNGDEQYF.

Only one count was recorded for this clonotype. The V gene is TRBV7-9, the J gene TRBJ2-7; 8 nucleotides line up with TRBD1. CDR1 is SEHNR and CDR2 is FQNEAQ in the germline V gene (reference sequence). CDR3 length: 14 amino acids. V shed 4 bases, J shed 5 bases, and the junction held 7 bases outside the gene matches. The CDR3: CASSSGTGTDEQYF. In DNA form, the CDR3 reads TGTGCCAGCAGCTCCGGGACAGGTACCGACGAGCAGTACTTC. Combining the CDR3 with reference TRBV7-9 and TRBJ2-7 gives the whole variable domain DTGVSQNPRHKITKRGQNVTFRCDPISEHNRLYWYRQTLGQGPEFLTYFQNEAQLEKSRLLSDRFSAERPKGSFSTLEIQRTEQGDSAMYLCASSSGTGTDEQYFGPGTRLTVT.

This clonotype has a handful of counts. The CDR3 bases are TGTGCCACCAGTGAGGGGATACGGCCAGATACGCAGTATTTT. Its protein is CATSEGIRPDTQYF. This chain joins TRBV24-1 and TRBJ2-3; D not resolved. Between the trimmed V and J ends, which lost 4 bases and 4 bases, there was a span of 11 bases. From germline, CDR1 is KGHDR and CDR2 SFDVKD. The CDR3 is 14 residues long.

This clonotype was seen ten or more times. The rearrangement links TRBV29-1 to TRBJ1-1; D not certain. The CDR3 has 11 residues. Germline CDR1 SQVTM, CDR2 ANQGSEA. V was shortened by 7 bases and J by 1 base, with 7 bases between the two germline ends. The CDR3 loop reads CSGSENTEAFF. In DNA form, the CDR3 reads TGCAGCGGTTCAGAGAACACTGAAGCTTTCTTT.

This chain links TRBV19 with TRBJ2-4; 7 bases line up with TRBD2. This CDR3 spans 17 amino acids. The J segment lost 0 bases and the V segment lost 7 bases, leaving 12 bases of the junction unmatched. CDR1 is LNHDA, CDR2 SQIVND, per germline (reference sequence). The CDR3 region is CASTRGRGPLAKNIQYF. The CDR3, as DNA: TGTGCCAGTACACGGGGGAGGGGACCTTTAGCCAAAAACATTCAGTACTTC. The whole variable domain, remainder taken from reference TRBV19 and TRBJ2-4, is DGGITQSPKYLFRKEGQNVTLSCEQNLNHDAMYWYRQDPGQGLRLIYYSQIVNDFQKGDIAEGYSVSREKKESFPLTVTSAQKNPTAFYLCASTRGRGPLAKNIQYFGAGTRLSVL.